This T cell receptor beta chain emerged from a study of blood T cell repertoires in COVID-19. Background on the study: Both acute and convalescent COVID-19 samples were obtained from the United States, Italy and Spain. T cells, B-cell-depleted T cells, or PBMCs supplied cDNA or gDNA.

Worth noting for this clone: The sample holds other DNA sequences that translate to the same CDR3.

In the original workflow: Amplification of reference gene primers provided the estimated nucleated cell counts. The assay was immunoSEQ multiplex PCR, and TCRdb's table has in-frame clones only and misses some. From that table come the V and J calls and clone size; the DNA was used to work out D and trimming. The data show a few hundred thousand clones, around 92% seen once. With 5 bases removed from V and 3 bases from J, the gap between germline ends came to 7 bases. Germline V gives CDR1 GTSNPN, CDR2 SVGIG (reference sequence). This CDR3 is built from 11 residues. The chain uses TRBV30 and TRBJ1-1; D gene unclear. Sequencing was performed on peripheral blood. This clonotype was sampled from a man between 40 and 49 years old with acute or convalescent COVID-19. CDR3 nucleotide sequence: TGTGCCTGGGATCGGGACACTGAAGCTTTCTTT. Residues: CAWDRDTEAFF.